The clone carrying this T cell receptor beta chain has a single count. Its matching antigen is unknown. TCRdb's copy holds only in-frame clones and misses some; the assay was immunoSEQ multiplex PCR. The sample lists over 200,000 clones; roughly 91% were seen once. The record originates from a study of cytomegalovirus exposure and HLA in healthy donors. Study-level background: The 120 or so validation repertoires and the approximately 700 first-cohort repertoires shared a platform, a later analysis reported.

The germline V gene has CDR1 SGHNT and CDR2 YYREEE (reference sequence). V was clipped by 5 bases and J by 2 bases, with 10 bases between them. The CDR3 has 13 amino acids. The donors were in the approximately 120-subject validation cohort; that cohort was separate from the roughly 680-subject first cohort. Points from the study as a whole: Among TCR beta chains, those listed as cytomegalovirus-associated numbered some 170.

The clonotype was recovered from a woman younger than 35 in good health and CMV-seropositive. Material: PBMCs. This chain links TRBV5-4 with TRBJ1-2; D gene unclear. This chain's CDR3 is CASSSRENYGYTF. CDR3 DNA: TGTGCCAGCAGTTCGAGAGAGAACTATGGCTACACCTTC.